This is a list of T cell receptor beta chains from one sample in a study of T cells after yellow fever vaccination. Via MiXCR, TCRdb re-called the 5' RACE reads, giving one row per CDR3 protein. Of hundreds of thousands of distinct CDR3 sequences in the sample, roughly 4% were seen once. Sequencing was performed on PBMCs, taken on the day of the yellow fever booster vaccination. These receptors were obtained from a man younger than 35 who received the YFV17D yellow fever vaccine. The CDR3 runs from the conserved cysteine through the conserved F or W. Size is omitted from some rows. Given values are once, few, many or a class for expanded clones.

v_call: TRBV12-3/TRBV12-4; clone_size: many; j_call: TRBJ1-1; cdr3_aa: CASSPNIGTEAFF
v_call: TRBV4-3; clone_size: many; j_call: TRBJ2-1; cdr3_aa: CASSQVGDSYNEQFF
v_call: TRBV5-5; clone_size: many; j_call: TRBJ1-1; cdr3_aa: CASSNKLGPKNTEAFF
v_call: TRBV7-3; clone_size: many; j_call: TRBJ1-6; cdr3_aa: CASSLYKDSPLHF
v_call: TRBV7-2; clone_size: -; j_call: TRBJ2-3; cdr3_aa: CASSAGQGQYDTQYF
v_call: TRBV21-1; clone_size: -; j_call: TRBJ2-3; cdr3_aa: CASSNQRPGTGSTDTQYF
v_call: TRBV3-1; clone_size: many; j_call: TRBJ2-7; cdr3_aa: CASSPGTGWDEQYF
v_call: TRBV12-3/TRBV12-4; clone_size: few; j_call: TRBJ2-3; cdr3_aa: CASSRSSNADTQYF
v_call: TRBV5-1; clone_size: many; j_call: TRBJ1-3; cdr3_aa: CASSPGTDGNTIYF
v_call: TRBV12-3/TRBV12-4; clone_size: -; j_call: TRBJ2-3; cdr3_aa: CASSRAGGDTQYF
v_call: TRBV12-3/TRBV12-4; clone_size: -; j_call: TRBJ2-3; cdr3_aa: CSSNPTSAADTQYF
v_call: TRBV5-1; clone_size: -; j_call: TRBJ1-4; cdr3_aa: CASSRDVQGNEKLFF
v_call: TRBV20-1; clone_size: many; j_call: TRBJ1-6; cdr3_aa: CSARIDRTLHF
v_call: TRBV27; clone_size: many; j_call: TRBJ1-5; cdr3_aa: CASSLRQRSNQPQHF
v_call: TRBV5-8; clone_size: -; j_call: TRBJ2-7; cdr3_aa: CVGRGDRKGYEQYF
v_call: TRBV7-2; clone_size: few; j_call: TRBJ1-1; cdr3_aa: CASRSGGRAFF
v_call: TRBV20-1; clone_size: few; j_call: TRBJ1-2; cdr3_aa: CSARDIGGRENDYGYTF
v_call: TRBV6-6; clone_size: many; j_call: TRBJ1-2; cdr3_aa: CASSHPTGTMKGYTF
v_call: TRBV20-1; clone_size: -; j_call: TRBJ2-7; cdr3_aa: CSAPPVGGYEQYF
v_call: TRBV2; clone_size: -; j_call: TRBJ1-3; cdr3_aa: CASSSGGTGNTIYF
v_call: TRBV4-3; clone_size: many; j_call: TRBJ1-1; cdr3_aa: CASSQEHGGTEAFF
v_call: TRBV4-1; clone_size: many; j_call: TRBJ2-1; cdr3_aa: CASSQDTGSSYNEQFF
v_call: TRBV9; clone_size: many; j_call: TRBJ1-1; cdr3_aa: CASSVAWESAEAFF
v_call: TRBV12-3/TRBV12-4; clone_size: few; j_call: TRBJ1-5; cdr3_aa: CASSSGVYGNQPQHF
v_call: TRBV10-3; clone_size: many; j_call: TRBJ1-3; cdr3_aa: CATQTWTGLSGNTIYF
v_call: TRBV29-1; clone_size: -; j_call: TRBJ2-5; cdr3_aa: CSVVNLQETQYF
v_call: TRBV9; clone_size: many; j_call: TRBJ1-6; cdr3_aa: CASSDTNDRFSSYNSPLHF
v_call: TRBV6-5; clone_size: many; j_call: TRBJ2-5; cdr3_aa: CASSEYGDRVQETQYF
v_call: TRBV7-8; clone_size: many; j_call: TRBJ1-5; cdr3_aa: CASSLANRVVDQPQHF
v_call: TRBV27; clone_size: few; j_call: TRBJ2-5; cdr3_aa: CASSFRGGQETQYF
v_call: TRBV4-3; clone_size: -; j_call: TRBJ2-2; cdr3_aa: CASSHMGRTTGELFF
v_call: TRBV3-1; clone_size: many; j_call: TRBJ1-4; cdr3_aa: CASSQNRHSEKLFF
v_call: TRBV19; clone_size: -; j_call: TRBJ2-5; cdr3_aa: CASKPRTGLETQYF
v_call: TRBV7-2; clone_size: few; j_call: TRBJ1-1; cdr3_aa: CASSLEGMAFF
v_call: TRBV29-1; clone_size: -; j_call: TRBJ1-1; cdr3_aa: CSVPLGRAEAFF
v_call: TRBV28; clone_size: -; j_call: TRBJ1-2; cdr3_aa: CASSLLPSPGYTF
v_call: TRBV5-1; clone_size: many; j_call: TRBJ1-2; cdr3_aa: CASSQNTGPYGYTF
v_call: TRBV12-3/TRBV12-4; clone_size: -; j_call: TRBJ1-2; cdr3_aa: CASSSRQGNLYGYTF
v_call: TRBV29-1; clone_size: many; j_call: TRBJ2-5; cdr3_aa: CSPGGGARGTQYF
v_call: TRBV6-6; clone_size: many; j_call: TRBJ2-4; cdr3_aa: CASRQLELLAKNIQYF
v_call: TRBV3-1; clone_size: -; j_call: TRBJ2-5; cdr3_aa: CASSQNRGAQETQYF
v_call: TRBV4-3; clone_size: few; j_call: TRBJ2-3; cdr3_aa: CASSQDLAGETDTQYF
v_call: TRBV15; clone_size: many; j_call: TRBJ2-3; cdr3_aa: CATSTDKITSGGATDTQYF
v_call: TRBV27; clone_size: few; j_call: TRBJ2-1; cdr3_aa: CASNNRVEQFF
v_call: TRBV12-3/TRBV12-4; clone_size: many; j_call: TRBJ2-3; cdr3_aa: CASSTSGGRTDTQCF
v_call: TRBV18; clone_size: many; j_call: TRBJ2-6; cdr3_aa: CASSPGTSGANVLTF
v_call: TRBV7-2; clone_size: many; j_call: TRBJ1-3; cdr3_aa: CASSKPKLGNTIYF
v_call: TRBV6-5; clone_size: many; j_call: TRBJ2-5; cdr3_aa: CASSYWDPQETQYF
v_call: TRBV6-4; clone_size: many; j_call: TRBJ2-2; cdr3_aa: CASSSRTGELFF
v_call: TRBV5-6; clone_size: -; j_call: TRBJ1-3; cdr3_aa: CASSRTWGTRSGNTIYF
v_call: TRBV11-1; clone_size: many; j_call: TRBJ2-3; cdr3_aa: CASSRLDWGADTQYF
v_call: TRBV4-2; clone_size: many; j_call: TRBJ1-5; cdr3_aa: CASSQGGVLVDQPQHF
v_call: TRBV5-6; clone_size: many; j_call: TRBJ2-1; cdr3_aa: CASSPPGQHNEQF
v_call: TRBV7-9; clone_size: many; j_call: TRBJ1-1; cdr3_aa: CASSQGMNTEAFF
v_call: TRBV6-6; clone_size: -; j_call: TRBJ2-5; cdr3_aa: CASSSNTGLVAQYF